This section outlines one T cell receptor beta chain sequence together with its context. These data belong to a study of blood T cell repertoires in COVID-19. Method: immunoSEQ multiplex PCR; TCRdb's copy keeps in-frame clones and lacks some. Altogether 150,000 to 200,000 clones are present, 60% to 80% being singletons, with the ten largest covering approximately 27%. The CDR3 loop spans 16 amino acids. Looked up from germline, CDR1 is KGHSH and CDR2 is LQKENI. With V trimmed by 2 bases and J by 4 bases, 7 bases remained unmatched. The rearrangement uses TRBV18 and TRBJ2-1, with 8 bases lining up with TRBD1. The source of this sequence is a woman aged 65 to 85 with acute or convalescent COVID-19. Source material: peripheral blood. The CDR3 region has the DNA TGTGCCAGCTCACCATCAGGGGGCGGACAATACAATGAGCAGTTCTTC. This translates into CASSPSGGGQYNEQFF.